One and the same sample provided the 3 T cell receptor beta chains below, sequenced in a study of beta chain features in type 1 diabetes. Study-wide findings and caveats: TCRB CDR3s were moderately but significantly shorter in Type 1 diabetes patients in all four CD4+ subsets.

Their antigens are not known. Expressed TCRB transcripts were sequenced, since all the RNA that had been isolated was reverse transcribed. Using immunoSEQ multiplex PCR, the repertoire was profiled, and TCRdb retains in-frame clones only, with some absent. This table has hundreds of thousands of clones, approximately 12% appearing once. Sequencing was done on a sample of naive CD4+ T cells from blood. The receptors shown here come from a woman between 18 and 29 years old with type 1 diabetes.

CDR3 sequence: CASTPPVGQGKNIQYF. As DNA, the CDR3 is TGTGCCAGCACTCCCCCCGTCGGACAGGGGAAAAACATTCAGTACTTC. The chain uses TRBV28 and TRBJ2-4, with 9 bases matching TRBD1. CDR3 size: 16 residues. Looked up from germline, CDR1 is MDHEN and CDR2 is SYDVKM. V shed 7 bases, J shed 4 bases, and the junction held 11 bases outside the gene matches. Supplemented by reference TRBV28 and TRBJ2-4, the full variable domain reads DVKVTQSSRYLVKRTGEKVFLECVQDMDHENMFWYRQDPGLGLRLIYFSYDVKMKEKGDIPEGYSVSREKKERFSLILESASTNQTSMYLCASTPPVGQGKNIQYFGAGTRLSVL.

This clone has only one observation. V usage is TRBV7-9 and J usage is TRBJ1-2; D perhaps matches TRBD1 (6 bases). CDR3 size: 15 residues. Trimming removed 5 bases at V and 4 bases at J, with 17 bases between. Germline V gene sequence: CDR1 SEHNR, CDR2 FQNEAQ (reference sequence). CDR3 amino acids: CASSTGTGSVYGYTF. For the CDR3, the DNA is TGTGCCAGCAGCACAGGGACGGGCTCGGTCTATGGCTACACCTTC.

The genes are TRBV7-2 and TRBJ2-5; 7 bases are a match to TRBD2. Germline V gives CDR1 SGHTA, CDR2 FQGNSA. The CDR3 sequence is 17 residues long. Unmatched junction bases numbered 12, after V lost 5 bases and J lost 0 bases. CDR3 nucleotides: TGTGCCAGCAGCAGCCCCCTGTCGGGGGGACACCAAGAGACCCAGTACTTC. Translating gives CASSSPLSGGHQETQYF.